This T cell receptor (beta chain) was documented in a study of blood T cell repertoires in COVID-19 (dated by TCRdb to the early 2020s). About the investigation overall: Collaborator samples came from the United States, Italy and Spain and covered acute and convalescent phases of COVID-19. The material from the prospective study consisted of cDNA or gDNA derived from T cells, B-cell-depleted T cells, or PBMCs. Deeply sampled blood TCRbeta repertoires from subjects exposed to, actively infected with, or recovered from COVID-19 were included in the dataset. The repertoires were made available in a free public database intended to serve as a resource for research on the immune response to SARS-CoV-2. Samples came from the ongoing ImmuneRACE study (first 160 participants) plus 1,254 subjects from 6 global collaborators. Sample metadata almost always included a de-identified subject ID, COVID-19 status, age in years and sex. Where available, HLA class I and class II types were obtained from metadata supplied by the sample provider rather than from assay-based typing.

The germline V gene encodes CDR1 SEHNR and CDR2 FQNEAQ (reference sequence). V loses 2 bases of germline sequence and J loses 2 bases, and the interval between the two ends is 10 bases. Spanning cysteine to phenylalanine, the CDR3 consists of 16 amino acids. Only the CDR3 part of the read is kept: 48 bases, read in frame from the first base. Note on this clone: Its antigen is still unknown. The sample holds no much larger clone one base away, and base qualities are not on file.

In the prospective study, participants were about 18 to 95 years old, resided in about two dozen geographic areas of the United States, and were enrolled through a virtual design. To assign participants to cohorts, the prospective study relied on clinical history that participants themselves reported in a screening survey and a study questionnaire. Recovered participants in ImmuneRACE Cohort 3 were defined as having two consecutive negative NP/OP PCR tests, clearance from a healthcare professional, or resolution of symptoms. In the prospective study, whole blood, serum and a nasopharyngeal or oropharyngeal swab were collected from each participant by mobile phlebotomists. Additional blood draws and questionnaires over an approximately 2-month period could optionally be provided by prospective study participants. Blood samples from the prospective study were shipped frozen or at room temperature prior to DNA extraction.

Overall study results and their limits: The amount of clinical and demographic metadata varied by source and participant and was provided uncurated.

The immunoSEQ Assay, a bias-controlled multiplex PCR, was used to amplify TCRbeta CDR3 regions from genomic DNA. As for the original processing: Nucleated cell counts per sample were estimated from amplification of reference gene primers within the assay. Sequence reads were collapsed and filtered to measure the absolute abundance of every unique TCRbeta CDR3 rearrangement. For each sample, productive Simpson clonality was calculated as the square root of Simpson's diversity index across productive rearrangements. TCRdb limited this immuneACCESS table to in-frame rearrangements with V and J called. A share of clones is missing; checked studies link under half to unresolved V genes, and the rest is unexplained. That table supplies the V and J calls and clone size; D and trimming were determined from the DNA. This sample gives some 240,000 clones in total; 80% to 85% of them show up just once. Jointly, the top ten make up around 3.6% of the sample.

The clonotype was recovered from a man between 45 and 60 years old who had recovered from COVID-19. Material: PBMCs or T cells enriched from blood (not recorded which). Here the chain combines TRBV7-9 and TRBJ2-6; the D gene is possibly TRBD1, with 5 bases matching. Here the CDR3 is given as CASSLLKGPGANVLTF. Here is the DNA: TGTGCCAGCAGCTTATTGAAGGGGCCTGGGGCCAACGTCCTGACTTTC.